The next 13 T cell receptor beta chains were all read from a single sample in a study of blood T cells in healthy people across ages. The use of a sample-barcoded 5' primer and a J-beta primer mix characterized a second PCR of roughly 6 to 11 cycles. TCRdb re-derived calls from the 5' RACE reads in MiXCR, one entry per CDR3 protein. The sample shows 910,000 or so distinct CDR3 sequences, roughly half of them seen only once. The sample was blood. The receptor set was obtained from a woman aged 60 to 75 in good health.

CDR3 coding DNA: TGTGCCAGCAGCGTCTTTAGCGGGGTGGCCGAGACCCAGTACTTC. It specifies CASSVFSGVAETQYF. The rearrangement links TRBV5-5 to TRBJ2-5; TRBD2 matches at 8 bases. Per the germline V gene, CDR1 is SGHKS and CDR2 is YYEKEE (reference sequence). The CDR3 covers 15 residues. J gave up 5 bases and V 4 bases, and 10 bases lay outside the gene matches. Variable domain in full (rest from reference TRBV5-5 and TRBJ2-5): DAGVTQSPTHLIKTRGQQVTLRCSPISGHKSVSWYQQVLGQGPQFIFQYYEKEERGRGNFPDRFSARQFPNYSSELNVNALLLGDSALYLCASSVFSGVAETQYFGPGTRLLVL.

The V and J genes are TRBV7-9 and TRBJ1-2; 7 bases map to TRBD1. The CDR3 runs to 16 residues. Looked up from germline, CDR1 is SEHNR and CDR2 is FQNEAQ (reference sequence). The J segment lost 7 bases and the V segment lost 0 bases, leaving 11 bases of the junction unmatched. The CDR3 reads CASSLAPGGATGGYTF. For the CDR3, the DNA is TGTGCCAGCAGCTTAGCGCCAGGGGGAGCGACTGGTGGCTACACCTTC.

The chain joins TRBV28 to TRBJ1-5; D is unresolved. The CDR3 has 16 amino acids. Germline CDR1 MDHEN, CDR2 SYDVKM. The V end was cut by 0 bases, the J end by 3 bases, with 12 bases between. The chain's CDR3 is CASSLWTPSVNQPQHF. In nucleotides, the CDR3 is TGTGCCAGCAGTTTATGGACCCCCTCGGTCAATCAGCCCCAGCATTTT. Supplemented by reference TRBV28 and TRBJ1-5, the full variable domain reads DVKVTQSSRYLVKRTGEKVFLECVQDMDHENMFWYRQDPGLGLRLIYFSYDVKMKEKGDIPEGYSVSREKKERFSLILESASTNQTSMYLCASSLWTPSVNQPQHFGDGTRLSIL.

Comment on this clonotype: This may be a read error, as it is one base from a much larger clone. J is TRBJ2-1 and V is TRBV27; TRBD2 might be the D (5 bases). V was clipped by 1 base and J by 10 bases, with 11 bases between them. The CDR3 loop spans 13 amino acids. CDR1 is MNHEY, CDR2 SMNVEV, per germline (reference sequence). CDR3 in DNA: TGTGCCAGCAGTTTATGCCTAGCCAAGGAGCAGTTCTTC. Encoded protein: CASSLCLAKEQFF.

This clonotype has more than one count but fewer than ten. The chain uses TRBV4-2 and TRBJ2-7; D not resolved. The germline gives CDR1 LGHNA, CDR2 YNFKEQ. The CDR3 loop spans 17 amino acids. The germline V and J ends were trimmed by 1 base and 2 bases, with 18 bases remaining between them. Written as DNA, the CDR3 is TGTGCCAGCAGCCAAGCTGAAGTGGCACAGAGCCCCTACGAGCAGTACTTC. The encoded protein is CASSQAEVAQSPYEQYF.

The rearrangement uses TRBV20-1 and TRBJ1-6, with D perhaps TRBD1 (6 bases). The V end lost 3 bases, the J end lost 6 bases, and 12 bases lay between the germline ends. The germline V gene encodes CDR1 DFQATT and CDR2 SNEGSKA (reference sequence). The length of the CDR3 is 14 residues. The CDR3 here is CSARTQGSNSPLHF. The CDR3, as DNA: TGCAGTGCTAGGACCCAGGGGTCTAATTCACCCCTCCACTTT.

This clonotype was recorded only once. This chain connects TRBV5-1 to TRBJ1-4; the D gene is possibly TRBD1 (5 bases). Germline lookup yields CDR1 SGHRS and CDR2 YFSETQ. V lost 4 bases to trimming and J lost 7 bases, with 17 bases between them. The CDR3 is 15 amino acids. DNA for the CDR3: TGCGCCAGCAGCCCCATTCTTTGGGGCGGTGAAAAACTGTTTTTT. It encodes CASSPILWGGEKLFF.

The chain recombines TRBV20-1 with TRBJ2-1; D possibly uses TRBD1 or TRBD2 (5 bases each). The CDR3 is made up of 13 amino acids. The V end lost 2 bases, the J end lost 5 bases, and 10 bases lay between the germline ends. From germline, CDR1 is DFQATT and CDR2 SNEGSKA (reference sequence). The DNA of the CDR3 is TGCAGTGCTAGAATCGGGACGGACAATGAGCAGTTCTTC. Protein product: CSARIGTDNEQFF.

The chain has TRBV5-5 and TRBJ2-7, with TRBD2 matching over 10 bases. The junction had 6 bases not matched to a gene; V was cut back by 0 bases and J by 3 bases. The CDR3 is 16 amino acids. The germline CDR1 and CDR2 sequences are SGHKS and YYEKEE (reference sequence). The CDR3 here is CASSLDRASGSYEQYF. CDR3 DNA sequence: TGTGCCAGCAGCTTGGATCGGGCTAGCGGGAGCTACGAGCAGTACTTC.

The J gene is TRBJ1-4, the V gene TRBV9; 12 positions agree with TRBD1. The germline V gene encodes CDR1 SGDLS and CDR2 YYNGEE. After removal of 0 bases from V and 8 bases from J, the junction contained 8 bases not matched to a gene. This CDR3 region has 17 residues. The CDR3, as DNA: TGTGCCAGCAGCGTAGCGGGACAGGGGGCGTCCGGGGAAAAACTGTTTTTT. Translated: CASSVAGQGASGEKLFF.

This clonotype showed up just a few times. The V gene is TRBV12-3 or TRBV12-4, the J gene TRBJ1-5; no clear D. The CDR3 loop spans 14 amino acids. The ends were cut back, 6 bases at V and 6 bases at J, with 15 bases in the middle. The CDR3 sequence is CASSPTGSTQPQHF. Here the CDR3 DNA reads TGTGCCAGCAGCCCCACTGGATCCACTCAGCCCCAGCATTTT.

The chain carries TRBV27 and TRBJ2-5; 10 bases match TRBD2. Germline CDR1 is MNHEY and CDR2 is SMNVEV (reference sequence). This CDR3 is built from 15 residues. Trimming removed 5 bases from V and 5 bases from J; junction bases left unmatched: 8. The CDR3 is CASSLGTSAWETQYF. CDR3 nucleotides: TGTGCCAGCAGTCTCGGGACTAGCGCGTGGGAGACCCAGTACTTC.

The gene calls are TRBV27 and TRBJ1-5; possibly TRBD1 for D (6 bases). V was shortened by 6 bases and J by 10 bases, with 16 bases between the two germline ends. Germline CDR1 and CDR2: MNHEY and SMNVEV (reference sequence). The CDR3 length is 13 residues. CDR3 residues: CASSQQGRAPQHF. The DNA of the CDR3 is TGTGCCAGCAGCCAACAGGGACGTGCTCCCCAGCATTTT.